Presented here are 28 T cell receptor beta chains from one specimen sequenced in a study of tumor and adjacent non-tumor tissue in lung cancer. TCRbeta libraries were built with three rounds of nested PCR, modified from ARM-PCR. TCRdb independently ran MiXCR on the multiplex PCR reads; one entry per CDR3 protein. Seen here are 45,000 or so distinct CDR3 sequences, more than 60% observed once, and the top ten hold over 15%. This sample's RNA came from whole unsorted tissue. More than 3 cm separated this lung sample from the edge of the tumor. Sequenced material: distant non-tumor lung tissue. All receptors derive from a woman aged 40 to 49 with non-small cell lung cancer.

A single count supports this clonotype. Just one base apart from a much larger clone, this may be a read error. Since no conserved phenylalanine or tryptophan closes the CDR3, a read error is the likely cause. The chain joins TRBV28 to TRBJ2-6, with unresolved D. V gave up 6 bases and J gave up 0 bases, with 6 bases separating them. The CDR3 is 14 residues long. Germline V CDR1 and CDR2: MDHEN, SYDVKM. The CDR3 sequence is CASRLSSGANVLTI. CDR3 coding DNA: TGTGCCAGCAGGCTAAGCTCTGGGGCCAACGTCCTGACTATC.

Points on this clonotype: A much more abundant neighbour one base away suggests this may be a read error. CDR3 DNA sequence: TGTGCCAGCAGCTCGAGCATCTACGAGCAGTACTTC. Its protein is CASSSSIYEQYF. The chain is built from TRBV7-8 and TRBJ2-7; unclear D gene. V was trimmed by 4 bases and J by 3 bases, leaving 7 bases between them. This CDR3 spans 12 amino acids. Germline lookup yields CDR1 SGHVS and CDR2 FQNEAQ.

This chain joins TRBV20-1 and TRBJ1-5, with 8 nucleotides matching TRBD1. V shed 4 bases and J 3 bases; nucleotides not matched to a gene: 5. CDR1 DFQATT and CDR2 SNEGSKA come from the germline V gene (reference sequence). The CDR3 is 14 amino acids. The CDR3 sequence is CSATMTGVNQPQHF. DNA for the CDR3: TGCAGTGCTACCATGACAGGGGTCAATCAGCCCCAGCATTTT.

This clonotype was seen once. The missing conserved phenylalanine or tryptophan at the end of this CDR3 makes a read error likely. This CDR3 is CSVEDRRGTGNTIYL. The CDR3 DNA sequence: TGCAGCGTTGAAGATCGGAGGGGTACTGGAAACACCATATATCTT. The chain recombines TRBV29-1 with TRBJ1-3; possibly TRBD1 for D (5 bases). This CDR3 contains 15 residues. CDR1 SQVTM and CDR2 ANQGSEA come from the germline V gene. V was trimmed by 0 bases and J by 2 bases, leaving 11 bases between them.

V is TRBV6-5 and J is TRBJ1-2; possibly TRBD1 for D (5 bases). The CDR3 consists of 14 residues. V lost 8 bases, J lost 7 bases, and 20 bases lay in between. The V gene's germline CDR1 is MNHEY and CDR2 SVGAGI. The chain's CDR3 is CASASTGGSFGYTF. The CDR3 region has the DNA TGTGCCAGCGCCAGTACAGGAGGGAGCTTTGGCTACACCTTC.

This clonotype has a count of ten or more. The CDR3 coding sequence is TGTGCCAGCAGAAAAAGGGACAGTGGGAGCTATGGCTACACCTTC. This codes for CASRKRDSGSYGYTF. The chain combines TRBV12-3 or TRBV12-4 with TRBJ1-2; 7 bases agree with TRBD1. The V and J ends lost 6 bases and 4 bases, in that order; junction bases with no gene match: 11. CDR3 length: 15 residues.

With regard to this clonotype: As the CDR3 is not closed by the conserved phenylalanine or tryptophan, this likely results from a read error. V usage is TRBV6-5 and J usage is TRBJ2-7; D remains ambiguous. V dropped 0 bases and J dropped 4 bases, with 13 bases sitting between them. The CDR3 covers 15 residues. Germline V gene lookup returns CDR1 MNHEY and CDR2 SVGAGI. As DNA, the CDR3 is TGTGCCAGCAGTTACTCCCATGGCAGGCCATACGAGCAGTACATC. This sequence encodes CASSYSHGRPYEQYI.

The chain carries TRBV6-6 and TRBJ2-1, with a possible D match to TRBD2 (5 bases). The CDR3 has 14 residues. The V and J ends lost 6 bases and 3 bases respectively, with 12 bases between them. The germline CDR1 and CDR2 sequences are MNHNY and SVGAGI (reference sequence). CDR3 nucleotide sequence: TGTGCCAGCAGGGGGAGAGGGAACTACAATGAGCAGTTCTTC. Protein product: CASRGRGNYNEQFF.

Remarks on this clonotype: One base away lies a much larger clone, so this may be a sequencing read error. The chain recombines TRBV29-1 with TRBJ2-1; 7 positions agree with TRBD2. In germline, CDR1 is SQVTM, CDR2 ANQGSEA. CDR3 length: 13 amino acids. This chain's CDR3 is CGLKGGSIDEQFF. CDR3 in DNA: TGCGGCCTTAAAGGCGGGAGCATCGATGAGCAGTTCTTC.

As to this clonotype: A read error may be the cause here, since a much bigger clone is one base away. The rearrangement links TRBV25-1 to TRBJ2-7, with 13 bases fitting TRBD2. CDR3 length: 16 amino acids. The V gene's germline CDR1 is MGHDK and CDR2 SYGVNS. CDR3 residues: CARSGRTSGSAYEQYF. Written as DNA, the CDR3 is TGTGCCAGAAGTGGAAGGACTAGCGGGAGTGCCTACGAGCAGTACTTC.

As concerns this clonotype: At one boundary the junction diverges from the germline segment, which might be a read error. The chain employs TRBV2 and TRBJ1-1; D gene uncertain. Germline CDR1 is SNHLY and CDR2 is FYNNEI. This CDR3 is built from 13 residues. The CDR3 coding sequence is TGTGCCAGCAGTGCCGGGCAGAACACTGTAGCTTTCTTT. This sequence encodes CASSAGQNTVAFF. Using reference TRBV2 and TRBJ1-1 for the parts outside the CDR3, the full variable domain is EPEVTQTPSHQVTQMGQEVILRCVPISNHLYFYWYRQILGQKVEFLVSFYNNEISEKSEIFDDQFSVERPDGSNFTLKIRSTKLEDSAMYFCASSAGQNTVAFFGQGTRLTVV.

This clonotype qualifies as medium-sized. The chain joins TRBV11-2 to TRBJ1-5; 9 bases fit TRBD1. V lost 5 bases to trimming and J lost 0 bases; unmatched junction nucleotides: 14. Germline V lookup: CDR1 SGHAT, CDR2 FQNNGV. This CDR3 has 19 residues. As DNA, the CDR3 is TGTGCCAGCAGCCTGCGGGACAGGGACAATCTATATAGCAATCAGCCCCAGCATTTT. Amino acids: CASSLRDRDNLYSNQPQHF.

The rearrangement joins TRBV5-4 to TRBJ1-6; no firm D call. The CDR3 is made up of 14 amino acids. Germline loops: CDR1 SGHNT, CDR2 YYREEE (reference sequence). V was pared by 4 bases and J by 10 bases, with 15 bases between. The CDR3 is CASSPSFGFSPLHF. In nucleotides, the CDR3 is TGTGCCAGCAGCCCCAGCTTTGGGTTCTCACCCCTCCACTTT.

On this clonotype itself: The conserved final phenylalanine or tryptophan is absent from the CDR3, which likely points to a read error. The rearrangement links TRBV4-2 to TRBJ2-1; 8 bases map to TRBD2. The length of the CDR3 is 16 residues. Germline V gene sequence: CDR1 LGHNA, CDR2 YNFKEQ. CDR3 sequence (DNA): TGTGCTAGCAGCCAAGATAACGGGAGGGAGTACAATGAGCAGTTCTCC. Encoded protein: CASSQDNGREYNEQFS.

A note on this clonotype: Given a much more abundant clone one base away, this may be a read error. The V and J genes are TRBV28 and TRBJ2-7, with no clear D. Trimming pared 6 bases from V and 2 bases from J, leaving 14 bases between. The CDR3 covers 14 residues. In germline, CDR1 is MDHEN, CDR2 SYDVKM. The CDR3 sequence: CASRLGWLTYEQYF. CDR3 DNA sequence: TGTGCCAGCAGACTGGGATGGCTAACCTACGAGCAGTACTTC.

Notes on this clonotype: The junction shows a germline mismatch at one end, possibly a read error. CDR3 DNA: TGTGCCAGCAGACGCACTGCAGGGGGAGCGAGCAATCAGTCCCAGCATTTT. It codes for CASRRTAGGASNQSQHF. V gene TRBV6-5 combines with J gene TRBJ1-5; 7 bases are shared with TRBD1. Germline-derived CDR1 and CDR2 are MNHEY and SVGAGI. CDR3 size: 17 residues.

This clonotype came up a few times. V and J are TRBV28 and TRBJ1-5; TRBD1 is a possible D gene (5 bases). Germline assignment: CDR1 MDHEN and CDR2 SYDVKM. The CDR3 has 15 residues. With 4 bases removed from V and 2 bases from J, the gap between germline ends came to 12 bases. This CDR3 is CASSYRDSRNQPQHF. The CDR3 coding sequence is TGTGCCAGCAGTTATAGAGACAGTCGCAATCAGCCCCAGCATTTT. The full variable domain, completed using reference TRBV28 and TRBJ1-5, is DVKVTQSSRYLVKRTGEKVFLECVQDMDHENMFWYRQDPGLGLRLIYFSYDVKMKEKGDIPEGYSVSREKKERFSLILESASTNQTSMYLCASSYRDSRNQPQHFGDGTRLSIL.

V usage is TRBV11-2 and J usage is TRBJ2-5; TRBD1 or TRBD2 may be the D gene (5 bases each). The CDR3 is made up of 12 amino acids. V was pared by 4 bases and J by 9 bases, with 12 bases between. Per the germline V gene, CDR1 is SGHAT and CDR2 is FQNNGV. CDR3 DNA sequence: TGTGCCAGCAGCTCAGCACAGGAGGCCCAGTACTTC. The encoded protein is CASSSAQEAQYF.

Note on this clonotype: The CDR3 does not close with the conserved phenylalanine or tryptophan, likely indicating a read error. The chain links TRBV6-1 to TRBJ2-7; 7 bases match TRBD1. The CDR3 length is 14 residues. The V gene's germline CDR1 is MNHNS and CDR2 SASEGT. In DNA form, the CDR3 reads TGCGCCAGCACACGCAACGGACAGGAGGACGAGCAGTACCTC. Protein product: CASTRNGQEDEQYL.

Comments on this clonotype: This may come from a read error, since a much larger clone is one base off. The chain combines TRBV5-4 with TRBJ2-4, with 8 positions matching TRBD1. CDR1 and CDR2 from the germline V gene are SGHNT and YYREEE (reference sequence). The CDR3 has 14 amino acids. CDR3 nucleotides: TGTGCCAGCAGACCCTGGGACAGGCCGGACATTCGGTACTTC. Its protein product is CASRPWDRPDIRYF.

This clonotype has a count of ten or more. The chain joins TRBV19 to TRBJ1-3; 8 positions match TRBD1. Germline lookup yields CDR1 LNHDA and CDR2 SQIVND (reference sequence). Trimming cost V 5 bases and J 0 bases; bases outside gene matches: 12. The CDR3 consists of 18 residues. CDR3 DNA sequence: TGTGCCAGTAGTGTCCTACCGGGACAGGAATACTCTGGAAACACCATATATTTT. Residues: CASSVLPGQEYSGNTIYF.

For this clonotype: The junction departs from the called germline gene at one end, perhaps through a read error. This chain links TRBV11-2 with TRBJ2-5; TRBD2 is a possible D gene (6 bases). CDR1 and CDR2 (germline): SGHAT, FQNNGV. This CDR3 comprises 16 residues. CDR3 bases: TGTGCCAGCAGATTAGTTGGGCGGAGGGACCAAGAGACCAAGTACTTC. Translating gives CASRLVGRRDQETKYF.

In this sample, this clonotype is medium-sized. The CDR3 region is CASSPGGGGVSRREAFF. In nucleotides, the CDR3 is TGTGCCAGCAGCCCCGGGGGGGGTGGGGTCTCACGGAGAGAAGCTTTCTTT. The V gene is TRBV11-2, the J gene TRBJ1-1; weak D call: TRBD1 (5 bases). The CDR3 runs 17 residues. The V gene's germline CDR1 is SGHAT and CDR2 FQNNGV. The V end lost 5 bases, the J end lost 8 bases, and 27 bases lay between the germline ends.

The chain links TRBV10-1 to TRBJ2-7, with 12 bases lining up with TRBD2. Germline CDR1 reads WNHNN; CDR2 reads SYGVQD (reference sequence). This CDR3 is built from 16 residues. V was pared by 7 bases and J by 3 bases, with 10 bases of the junction left unmatched. CDR3 in amino acids: CASNPEALAGGYEQYF. The CDR3 bases are TGCGCCAGCAATCCAGAGGCACTAGCGGGAGGCTACGAGCAGTACTTC.

V usage is TRBV28 and J usage is TRBJ2-1, with D unclear. Trimming cost V 1 base and J 9 bases, with 7 bases left between them. The CDR3 has 12 residues. CDR1 is MDHEN and CDR2 is SYDVKM in the germline V gene. The CDR3, as DNA: TGTGCCAGCAGTTTATCGTTGAGTGAGCAGTTCTTC. Its translation is CASSLSLSEQFF.

This chain links TRBV29-1 with TRBJ1-2; 7 bases are a match to TRBD1. The length of the CDR3 is 14 residues. Germline CDR1 and CDR2: SQVTM and ANQGSEA. In DNA, the CDR3 is TGCAATGTTCAAACCCAACAGGGGAACTATGGCTACACCTTC. The encoded protein is CNVQTQQGNYGYTF.

The genes are TRBV28 and TRBJ2-7; no reliable D call. Germline V gene lookup returns CDR1 MDHEN and CDR2 SYDVKM. This CDR3 region has 14 residues. Trimming shortened V by 11 bases and J by 3 bases, and 20 bases separated the two germline ends. This CDR3 is CAPRRANGRYEQYF. CDR3 bases: TGTGCCCCCCGACGGGCTAACGGGCGCTACGAGCAGTACTTC.

There are many counts of this clonotype. The CDR3: CASSQTLNQPQHF. As DNA, the CDR3 is TGTGCCAGCAGCCAGACCCTCAATCAGCCCCAGCATTTT. The rearrangement links TRBV14 to TRBJ1-5; no clear D. Germline values: CDR1 SGHDN, CDR2 FVKESK. Trimming removed 3 bases at V and 3 bases at J, with 6 bases between. This CDR3 region has 13 residues.